This is a list of T cell receptor beta chains from one sample in a study of blood T cells in healthy people across ages. TCRdb passed the 5' RACE reads through MiXCR, listing each CDR3 protein once. The sample lists about a million distinct CDR3 sequences, approximately 50% seen once, with 20% to 25% in the top ten. The sequenced sample consisted of blood. The receptors derive from a woman between 55 and 75 years old in good health. The CDR3 runs from the conserved cysteine through the conserved F or W. The order of the fields is J gene, clone size, V gene, D gene, CDR3 length, CDR3 DNA, CDR3 protein. D genes are given only for firm matches. The size entry is marked missing in some rows and otherwise reads once, few, many or a size class.

>TRBJ2-3|-|TRBV10-3|-|18
TGTGCCATCAGTGAGTCGACTACCCAAGGGGGGTTTACAGATACGCAGTATTTT
CAISESTTQGGFTDTQYF
>TRBJ2-1|few|TRBV5-1|-|13
TGCGCCAGCAGCGTCGATAGGTACAATGAGCAGTTCTTC
CASSVDRYNEQFF
>TRBJ1-4|-|TRBV6-5|-|16
TGTGCCAGCAGTAGCCGACCAGGTGCAACTAATGAAAAACTGTTTTTT
CASSSRPGATNEKLFF
>TRBJ2-6|-|TRBV12-3/TRBV12-4|-|17
TGTGCCAGCAGTGATCGGTCAGGTTTCTCTGGGGCCAACGTCCTGACTTTC
CASSDRSGFSGANVLTF
>TRBJ2-2|-|TRBV9|-|10
TGTGCCAGCGGCACCGGGGAGCTGTTTTTT
CASGTGELFF
>TRBJ2-7|-|TRBV4-3|TRBD2|16
TGCGCCAGCAGCCAAAATGTAGCGGGAACGGGCTACGAGCAGTACTTC
CASSQNVAGTGYEQYF
>TRBJ2-3|-|TRBV4-1|TRBD1|15
TGCGCCAGCAGCCAGCAAGGGACAGGGGGAGATACGCAGTATTTT
CASSQQGTGGDTQYF
>TRBJ2-1|-|TRBV29-1|-|15
TGCAGCGTCCAACAGAAGTGGGAATTGGGCAATGAGCAGTTCTTC
CSVQQKWELGNEQFF
>TRBJ2-7|few|TRBV7-2|TRBD2|15
TGTGCCAGCAGCCAGGGAGGGACGCTCGCTGGGGAGCAGTACTTC
CASSQGGTLAGEQYF
>TRBJ2-7|-|TRBV27|-|13
TGTGCCAGCAGTCCCGGGGGCGCGGACGAGCAGTACTTC
CASSPGGADEQYF
>TRBJ2-3|few|TRBV11-2|-|15
TGTGCCAGCAGCTTAAACTGGTTACCGGTAGATACGCAGTATTTT
CASSLNWLPVDTQYF
>TRBJ1-5|-|TRBV29-1|TRBD1|13
TGCAGCGCTAGACAGGGGGCTGGGCAGCCCCAGCATTTT
CSARQGAGQPQHF
>TRBJ2-5|few|TRBV7-9|TRBD2|15
TGTGCCAGCAGACGACTAGCGGGATTGCAAGAGACCCAGTACTTC
CASRRLAGLQETQYF
>TRBJ2-4|few|TRBV5-1|-|15
TGCGCCAGCAGCTTGTCTGATAGAGCCAAAAACATTCAGTACTTC
CASSLSDRAKNIQYF
>TRBJ2-7|-|TRBV28|-|14
TGTGCCAGCAGTTCCGGGACTGGTCCCACCGAGCAGTACTTC
CASSSGTGPTEQYF
>TRBJ2-7|few|TRBV29-1|TRBD1|13
TGCAGCGTAGCACCGGGACAGGCCTACGAGCAGTACTTC
CSVAPGQAYEQYF
>TRBJ2-7|few|TRBV10-2|TRBD2|16
TGCGCCAGCAGTGAGTCGAAAACTAGCGGGAGATCCGAGCAGTACTTC
CASSESKTSGRSEQYF
>TRBJ1-2|few|TRBV3-1|-|12
TGTGCCAGCAGCCATGGGGGGTATGGCTACACCTTC
CASSHGGYGYTF
>TRBJ2-7|-|TRBV9|-|15
TGTGCCAGCAGCGTAGAAGCCGCACCGCAATACGAGCAGTACTTC
CASSVEAAPQYEQYF
>TRBJ2-3|-|TRBV7-9|TRBD2|17
TGTGCCAGCAGCCGACTTGGACTAGCGGGAGTCGAAGATACGCAGTATTTT
CASSRLGLAGVEDTQYF
>TRBJ1-2|once|TRBV5-1|-|13
TGCGCCAGCCGCCCAGTTGCTAACTATGGCTACACCTTC
CASRPVANYGYTF
>TRBJ2-1|-|TRBV24-1|-|15
TGTGCCACCAGTGAGCCAGGGGTTGCCTACAATGAGCAGTTCTTC
CATSEPGVAYNEQFF
>TRBJ1-6|once|TRBV25-1|-|16
TGTGCCAGCAGTGAGTTTACGGGACACCTAAATTCACCCCTCCACTTT
CASSEFTGHLNSPLHF
>TRBJ2-7|-|TRBV9|TRBD2|15
TGTGCCAGCGCGGGGGGGGGGAGTTCGTCCTACGAGCAGTACTTC
CASAGGGSSSYEQYF
>TRBJ2-2|few|TRBV29-1|-|14
TGCAGCGCTCCCTTGGCCCTGAACACCGGGGAGCTGTTTTTT
CSAPLALNTGELFF
>TRBJ2-7|few|TRBV6-2/TRBV6-3|-|14
TGTGCCAGCAGTTACCACTCTACAGGTCGCGAGCAGTACTTC
CASSYHSTGREQYF